The 3 T cell receptor beta chains below come from one sample, sequenced in a study of blood T cell repertoires in COVID-19. The repertoire was sequenced with immunoSEQ multiplex PCR; TCRdb's copy has only in-frame clones and lacks some. The sample holds over 120,000 clones; more than 75% are singletons and the top ten take 8.5% to 9%. Source material: peripheral blood. The receptor set was obtained from a woman between 45 and 65 years old with active or convalescent COVID-19.

The rearrangement links TRBV4-2 to TRBJ1-4; the match to TRBD1 covers 7 bases. CDR3 length equals 16 residues. Germline lookup yields CDR1 LGHNA and CDR2 YNFKEQ. The J segment lost 5 bases and the V segment lost 1 base, leaving 7 bases of the junction unmatched. The CDR3 sequence: CASSQGPGQANEKLFF. The CDR3, as DNA: TGTGCCAGCAGCCAAGGCCCAGGACAGGCAAATGAAAAACTGTTTTTT.

This clone was detected a few times. The gene calls are TRBV15 and TRBJ1-4, with 8 bases matching TRBD1. CDR1 is LNHNV, CDR2 YYDKDF, per germline (reference sequence). With 6 bases clipped from V and 7 bases from J, the junction kept 7 bases outside the gene matches. The CDR3 contains 14 residues. The chain's CDR3 is CATRRTGFTEKLFF. In DNA, the CDR3 is TGTGCCACCAGGAGGACAGGGTTTACTGAAAAACTGTTTTTT.

This sequence joins TRBV4-2 and TRBJ2-3; no clear D gene. The CDR3 loop spans 15 amino acids. Germline CDR1 is LGHNA and CDR2 is YNFKEQ. V dropped 4 bases and J dropped 3 bases, with 14 bases sitting between them. The CDR3 nucleotides read TGTGCCAGCAGCCGGTCCCGACTCGGAACAGATACGCAGTATTTT. Its translation: CASSRSRLGTDTQYF.